This entry is about one TCR beta chain. Its target is not known. The source of the sample is a study of T cell responses to AZD1222 COVID-19 vaccine. Study observations and caveats: Mostly white British, mostly female donors; authors suggested clonal diversity may be underestimated. Only five to seven individuals given AZD1222 were seropositive at baseline.

Trimming pared 6 bases from V and 4 bases from J, leaving 12 bases between. The CDR3 length is 14 residues. Germline CDR1 is MNHEY and CDR2 is SVGAGI. The table came from immunoSEQ multiplex PCR; TCRdb's copy has only in-frame clones and leaves some out. The sample lists 85,000 to 90,000 clones; approximately 89% were seen once. This TCR came from an adult who received the AZD1222 COVID-19 vaccine. The starting material was peripheral blood, obtained 28 days after the second AZD1222 dose. The chain has TRBV6-5 and TRBJ2-2; D may be TRBD2 (6 bases). CDR3 nucleotides: TGTGCCAGCAGAACGACTAGGAGCACCGGGGAGCTGTTTTTT. Protein sequence: CASRTTRSTGELFF.